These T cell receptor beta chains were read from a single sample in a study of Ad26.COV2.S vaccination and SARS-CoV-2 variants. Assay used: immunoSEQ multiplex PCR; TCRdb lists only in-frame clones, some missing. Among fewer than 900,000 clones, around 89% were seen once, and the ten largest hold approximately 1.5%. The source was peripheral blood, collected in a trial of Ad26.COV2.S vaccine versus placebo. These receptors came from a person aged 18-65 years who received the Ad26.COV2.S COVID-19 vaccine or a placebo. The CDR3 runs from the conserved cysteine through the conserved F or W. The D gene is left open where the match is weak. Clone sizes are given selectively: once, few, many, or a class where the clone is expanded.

TGTGCCACCAGCAGAGACACGCCTTTTGAGGTCTCTAACTATGGCTACACCTTC	CATSRDTPFEVSNYGYTF	TRBV15	-	TRBJ1-2	-
TGCGCCAGCAGCTTGGCGGGAGCGGGTTCAAGCACAGATACGCAGTATTTT	CASSLAGAGSSTDTQYF	TRBV5-1	-	TRBJ2-3	-
TGTGCCAGCAGTGGGACAGGGGGCTGGCAGCCCCAGCATTTT	CASSGTGGWQPQHF	TRBV2	few	TRBJ1-5	TRBD1
TGTGCCAGCAGTTCCCTTGACAACTATGGCTACACCTTC	CASSSLDNYGYTF	TRBV6-6	-	TRBJ1-2	-
TGTGCCAGCAGCCCGACAGACAGCGGGCGTAGCAATCAGCCCCAGCATTTT	CASSPTDSGRSNQPQHF	TRBV3-1/TRBV3-2	-	TRBJ1-5	-
TGTGCCAGCAGCAGCTTTGCGGGGGGGTACAATGAGCAGTTCTTC	CASSSFAGGYNEQFF	TRBV11-1	-	TRBJ2-1	TRBD2
TGTGCCAGCAGTTCAGGGAACACTGAAGCTTTCTTT	CASSSGNTEAFF	TRBV6-5	few	TRBJ1-1	-
TGTGCCAGTAGTATTAGTAGGTCCGACTACAATGAGCAGTTCTTC	CASSISRSDYNEQFF	TRBV19	-	TRBJ2-1	-
TGTGCCAGCAGCGTAGCGGGAGCCGGGGGGGATACGCAGTATTTT	CASSVAGAGGDTQYF	TRBV6-4	-	TRBJ2-3	TRBD2
TGTGCCAGCAGTCCCGGCCGGAGCACTGAAGCTTTCTTT	CASSPGRSTEAFF	TRBV11-2	-	TRBJ1-1	-
TGTGCCTGGAAACGTGAAAATTCACCCCTCCACTTT	CAWKRENSPLHF	TRBV30	few	TRBJ1-6	-
TGTGCCAGCAGACACAGGGGCTACGAGCAGTACTTC	CASRHRGYEQYF	TRBV12-3/TRBV12-4	-	TRBJ2-7	TRBD1
TGCGCCAGCAGCTTGGCCGAGGGGACCTCTGGAAACACCATATATTTT	CASSLAEGTSGNTIYF	TRBV5-1	-	TRBJ1-3	-
TGTGCCAGCTCACGAGGACCGGGCAGGAACACTGAAGCTTTCTTT	CASSRGPGRNTEAFF	TRBV18	once	TRBJ1-1	-
TGTGCCAGCAGTTACGCGGGGGGGAGCTCCTACAATGAGCAGTTCTTC	CASSYAGGSSYNEQFF	TRBV6-5	-	TRBJ2-1	TRBD2
TGTGCTAGTGCCCCCCCCGGCGGGGCCGGAGAGACCCAGTACTTC	CASAPPGGAGETQYF	TRBV12-5	-	TRBJ2-5	-
TGTGCCAGCAGCCGGGGAGCGGGGAACACAGATACGCAGTATTTT	CASSRGAGNTDTQYF	TRBV5-5	-	TRBJ2-3	TRBD2
TGTGCCAGCAGAGGACTAGCGGGGGGTCAGGCTACGCAGTATTTT	CASRGLAGGQATQYF	TRBV6-5	-	TRBJ2-3	TRBD2
TGTGCCAGCTCACCCAGCCCACCGAATAGCAATCAGCCCCAGCATTTT	CASSPSPPNSNQPQHF	TRBV18	once	TRBJ1-5	-
TGTGCCAGCAGCCCCGGGGGGGCCCCCACAGATACGCAGTATTTT	CASSPGGAPTDTQYF	TRBV4-2	-	TRBJ2-3	TRBD2
TGTGCCAGCAGCGCCGGAGGGGGCGGGTACAATGAGCAGTTCTTC	CASSAGGGGYNEQFF	TRBV7-3	-	TRBJ2-1	-
TGTGCCAGCAGTTTCAGCATTCTGGGGGAAAAACTGTTTTTT	CASSFSILGEKLFF	TRBV27	-	TRBJ1-4	-
TGTGCCAGCAGTAGACAGGATTTCACAGATACGCAGTATTTT	CASSRQDFTDTQYF	TRBV6-5	-	TRBJ2-3	-
TGTGCCACCAGTGAAGACAGGGGCTACGAGCAGTACTTC	CATSEDRGYEQYF	TRBV24-1	-	TRBJ2-7	TRBD1
TGTGCCATCACGGGGGGAGCTAAGAACACTGAAGCTTTCTTT	CAITGGAKNTEAFF	TRBV10-3	few	TRBJ1-1	-
TGCGCCAGCAGCTTAGGGGCAGGCGAGGGGACCCAGTACTTC	CASSLGAGEGTQYF	TRBV5-1	-	TRBJ2-5	-
TGTGCCAGCAGCGCACACCCGGGACCCTTAAACGAGCAGTACTTC	CASSAHPGPLNEQYF	TRBV9	-	TRBJ2-7	-
TGTGCCAGCAGGTTCCACCTTGGCACTGAAGCTTTCTTT	CASRFHLGTEAFF	TRBV12-3/TRBV12-4	-	TRBJ1-1	-
TGCGCCAGCAGCCAAACTAGCGGGAGTGTCTACAATGAGCAGTTCTTC	CASSQTSGSVYNEQFF	TRBV4-1	-	TRBJ2-1	TRBD2
TGTGCCAGCAGTGATTACAATGAGCAGTTCTTC	CASSDYNEQFF	TRBV25-1	-	TRBJ2-1	-
TGTGCCAGCAGCCGGCAAGGGCCGGGGCCGCCCAGAGCTTTCTTT	CASSRQGPGPPRAFF	TRBV14	-	TRBJ1-1	-
TGCGCCAGCAGCAGGGATATGTACGAGCAGTACTTC	CASSRDMYEQYF	TRBV5-1	-	TRBJ2-7	-
TGTGCCAGCACCCTGGACAGAGCTTCTGGAAACACCATATATTTT	CASTLDRASGNTIYF	TRBV5-4	-	TRBJ1-3	-
TGCGCCAGCAGCCAAGAGTACATTTCCGGGACCATCACCGGGGAGCTGTTTTTT	CASSQEYISGTITGELFF	TRBV4-3	-	TRBJ2-2	-
TGTGCCAGCAGCTTGTCGGGCGGGAGTGCCTACGAGCAGTACTTC	CASSLSGGSAYEQYF	TRBV5-4	-	TRBJ2-7	TRBD2
TGCAGCGTTGCCACCCATTACTCCTACAATGAGCAGTTCTTC	CSVATHYSYNEQFF	TRBV29-1	once	TRBJ2-1	-
TGTGCCAGCAATAGACTGGATAACGAGCAGTACTTC	CASNRLDNEQYF	TRBV7-9	few	TRBJ2-7	-
TGTGCCTGGAGTGCGGGGGCCAATTCACCCCTCCACTTT	CAWSAGANSPLHF	TRBV30	-	TRBJ1-6	-
TGCGCCAGCAGCTTGCAGGACAGACTTACGGATGAGCAGTTCTTC	CASSLQDRLTDEQFF	TRBV5-1	-	TRBJ2-1	-
TGTGCCAGCAGCCAAGGGGGCTACAATGAGCAGTTCTTC	CASSQGGYNEQFF	TRBV14	-	TRBJ2-1	-
TGCAGTGCTAGACTAATCGGTGAGCAGTTCTTC	CSARLIGEQFF	TRBV20-1	-	TRBJ2-1	-
TGTGCCAGCAGCACCGGTGGAGGGGACTATGGCTACACCTTC	CASSTGGGDYGYTF	TRBV9	-	TRBJ1-2	-
TGCGCCAGCAGCTTATCGGTACCAGATACGCAGTATTTT	CASSLSVPDTQYF	TRBV5-1	-	TRBJ2-3	-
TGTGCCTGGGAACCGGGACAGACAAACACCGGGGAGCTGTTTTTT	CAWEPGQTNTGELFF	TRBV30	few	TRBJ2-2	TRBD1
TGTGCCAGCAGTGGCTCAAACTATGGCTACACCTTC	CASSGSNYGYTF	TRBV3-1/TRBV3-2	once	TRBJ1-2	-
TGTGCCATCAGCATCGGGGAAGCCTATGGCTACACCTTC	CAISIGEAYGYTF	TRBV10-3	-	TRBJ1-2	-
TGTGCCAGCAGCCCCCGGACTAGCGGGGGGTTGGGCGGGGAGCTGTTTTTT	CASSPRTSGGLGGELFF	TRBV9	-	TRBJ2-2	TRBD2
TGTGCCAGTAGTATAGATCTTAGGACAGGGGGACTATCCTATGGCTACACCTTC	CASSIDLRTGGLSYGYTF	TRBV19	-	TRBJ1-2	TRBD1
TGTGCCAGCAGCCAAGATCCGGGCCACAGCTCTGGGGCCAACGTCCTGACTTTC	CASSQDPGHSSGANVLTF	TRBV4-2	once	TRBJ2-6	-
TGTGCCTGGAGTGTACCGCAGGGTCGAACCTACGAGCAGTACTTC	CAWSVPQGRTYEQYF	TRBV30	-	TRBJ2-7	-
TGTGCCAGTAGTTCCCTCGGAGGCTCCGGGGAGCTGTTTTTT	CASSSLGGSGELFF	TRBV19	-	TRBJ2-2	-
TGTGCCAGCAGCTTACGGTCAGGGGAGGGGAACATTCAGTACTTC	CASSLRSGEGNIQYF	TRBV7-6	-	TRBJ2-4	-
TGTGCCTGGAGCCGACAGGGGAATTTCTATGGCTACACCTTC	CAWSRQGNFYGYTF	TRBV30	-	TRBJ1-2	TRBD1
TGCAGCGTTGAGGTCGCAGTCTACAATGAGCAGTTCTTC	CSVEVAVYNEQFF	TRBV29-1	-	TRBJ2-1	-
TGCAGCGTTGCGAGGGGCTTGCAGGAAAAACTGTTTTTT	CSVARGLQEKLFF	TRBV29-1	-	TRBJ1-4	-
TGCAGTGCTAGGGGGGACTGGGTGCTCACCTTC	CSARGDWVLTF	TRBV20-1	-	TRBJ1-2	-
TGTGCCAGTAGTAGAATCGGACAGGGGAAGGCTAACTATGGCTACACCTTC	CASSRIGQGKANYGYTF	TRBV19	-	TRBJ1-2	TRBD1
TGTGCCAGCAGCTCGTCCCGGGACATTCTCGATAATTCACCCCTCCACTTT	CASSSSRDILDNSPLHF	TRBV7-9	-	TRBJ1-6	-
TGCGCCAGCAGCCCTTTCTCGCGGGAGTCCTACAATGAGCAGTTCTTC	CASSPFSRESYNEQFF	TRBV5-1	once	TRBJ2-1	TRBD2